This TCR beta chain was retrieved from a study of T cell changes during pregnancy in multiple sclerosis. Using immunoSEQ multiplex PCR, the repertoire was profiled, and TCRdb retains in-frame clones only, with some absent. The profile shows 45,000 to 65,000 clones, 80% to 95% of them singletons. CDR1 SGDLS and CDR2 YYNGEE come from the germline V gene. The CDR3 runs to 14 residues. Trimming left V 0 bases short and J 3 bases short, with 9 bases between. In the case of this clone: The sample holds other DNA sequences that translate to the same CDR3.

This receptor was identified in a female donor with multiple sclerosis, enrolled in a pregnancy study. The material was CD4+ T cells from peripheral blood mononuclear cells, obtained in the third trimester of pregnancy. The chain carries TRBV9 and TRBJ1-1; TRBD1 is a possible D gene (5 bases). CDR3 nucleotides: TGTGCCAGCAGCGTAGTACCGGGGGACACTGAAGCTTTCTTT. Its translation is CASSVVPGDTEAFF.